A selection of T cell receptor beta chains follows, all from one sample in a study of OX40 agonist ivuxolimab in advanced cancers. Repertoires were generated with immunoSEQ multiplex PCR, while TCRdb's copy carries only in-frame clones and drops some. The table lists roughly 60,000 clones, about 89% of them singletons. The source material was CD4+ or CD8+ T cells sorted from blood, sampled in a trial of the OX40 agonist ivuxolimab. These receptors all come from an adult with an advanced solid tumor such as melanoma, head and neck, liver or kidney cancer. CDR3s include the opening cysteine and the closing phenylalanine or tryptophan. The D gene is left open where the match is weak. Only part of the rows carry a size: once, few, many, or a class if the clone is expanded.

D: .
J: TRBJ2-5
size: once
V: TRBV11-1
length: 13
DNA: TGTGCCAGCAGCTTGAACAGGCGGGAGACCCAGTACTTC
CDR3: CASSLNRRETQYF

D: TRBD1
J: TRBJ1-3
size: .
V: TRBV13
length: 16
DNA: TGTGCCAGCAGCCCTAACCGGGACAGCTCTGGAAACACCATATATTTT
CDR3: CASSPNRDSSGNTIYF

D: .
J: TRBJ2-3
size: .
V: TRBV30
length: 14
DNA: TGTGCCTGGAGTGTACTGGCTAGCACAGATACGCAGTATTTT
CDR3: CAWSVLASTDTQYF

D: TRBD2
J: TRBJ2-7
size: .
V: TRBV29-1
length: 13
DNA: TGCAGCGTCAGGACTAGCGGGGGCTACGAGCAGTACTTC
CDR3: CSVRTSGGYEQYF

D: TRBD1
J: TRBJ1-1
size: once
V: TRBV19
length: 14
DNA: TGTGCCAGTAAGAGACAGGGGGATAAAACTGAAGCTTTCTTT
CDR3: CASKRQGDKTEAFF

D: .
J: TRBJ2-5
size: once
V: TRBV7-2
length: 14
DNA: TGTGCCAGCAGCTTAGCGGGGCGGGAAGAGACCCAGTACTTC
CDR3: CASSLAGREETQYF

D: TRBD2
J: TRBJ2-3
size: .
V: TRBV7-2
length: 18
DNA: TGTGCCAGCAGCCCACCCTCCAGCGGGGCCCAATCTCCCGATACGCAGTATTTT
CDR3: CASSPPSSGAQSPDTQYF

D: .
J: TRBJ2-7
size: .
V: TRBV2
length: 11
DNA: TGTGCCAGCACCTGGGGTTACGAGCAGTACTTC
CDR3: CASTWGYEQYF

D: .
J: TRBJ2-7
size: .
V: TRBV5-1
length: 15
DNA: TGCGCCAGCAGCTCCACAGGGATGTGGTCCTACGAGCAGTACTTC
CDR3: CASSSTGMWSYEQYF

D: .
J: TRBJ1-1
size: .
V: TRBV10-2
length: 17
DNA: TGCGCCAGCAGTGAGTCGGGCAGGGGCAAGATGAACACTGAAGCTTTCTTT
CDR3: CASSESGRGKMNTEAFF

D: TRBD2
J: TRBJ2-1
size: .
V: TRBV27
length: 14
DNA: TGTGCCAGCAGTCGACTAGCGGGGGGGAATGAGCAGTTCTTC
CDR3: CASSRLAGGNEQFF

D: .
J: TRBJ2-7
size: .
V: TRBV27
length: 15
DNA: TGTGCCAGCAGTTTTGGGGGGACAAGAGCCTACGAGCAGTACTTC
CDR3: CASSFGGTRAYEQYF

D: .
J: TRBJ1-6
size: .
V: TRBV5-1
length: 16
DNA: TGCGCCAGCAGCCAGACCTTGAGCTCCTATAATTCACCCCTCCACTTT
CDR3: CASSQTLSSYNSPLHF

D: TRBD2
J: TRBJ2-1
size: .
V: TRBV7-8
length: 17
DNA: TGTGCCAGCAGCTGGGGATCTAGCGGGGGGCCATACAATGAGCAGTTCTTC
CDR3: CASSWGSSGGPYNEQFF

D: .
J: TRBJ1-1
size: .
V: TRBV2
length: 13
DNA: TGTGCCAGCAGTGAAGGCTTCAACTACAGGGCTTTCTTT
CDR3: CASSEGFNYRAFF

D: .
J: TRBJ2-5
size: .
V: TRBV6-1
length: 15
DNA: TGTGCCAGCAGTGAGGGTTCGGGGGAGTGGGAGACCCAGTACTTC
CDR3: CASSEGSGEWETQYF

D: .
J: TRBJ1-4
size: .
V: TRBV27
length: 15
DNA: TGTGCCAGTCGATCCCCAGGGATGGCTAATGAAAAACTGTTTTTT
CDR3: CASRSPGMANEKLFF

D: TRBD2
J: TRBJ2-1
size: .
V: TRBV15
length: 17
DNA: TGTGCCACCAGCAGAGCCTATGGGACTAGCGGGAGGGATGAGCAGTTCTTC
CDR3: CATSRAYGTSGRDEQFF

D: .
J: TRBJ2-1
size: .
V: TRBV5-4
length: 15
DNA: TGTGCCAGCAGCTACAGGGGAGGTTCATACAATGAGCAGTTCTTC
CDR3: CASSYRGGSYNEQFF

D: TRBD1
J: TRBJ1-2
size: .
V: TRBV5-4
length: 14
DNA: TGTGCCAGCAGCTCTGGACAGGAGCTCTATGGCTACACCTTC
CDR3: CASSSGQELYGYTF

D: .
J: TRBJ1-1
size: once
V: TRBV5-1
length: 16
DNA: TGCGCCAGCAGCTTGGAAGGTGGGGCCTTGAACACTGAAGCTTTCTTT
CDR3: CASSLEGGALNTEAFF

D: TRBD1
J: TRBJ1-5
size: .
V: TRBV7-2
length: 17
DNA: TGTGCCAGCAGCTTAGTGGGACAGGGGTTAAGCAATCAGCCCCAGCATTTT
CDR3: CASSLVGQGLSNQPQHF

D: .
J: TRBJ2-3
size: .
V: TRBV14
length: 16
DNA: TGTGCCAGCAGCCAAGATGGGGGCGCCCTGGGGGATACGCAGTATTTT
CDR3: CASSQDGGALGDTQYF

D: .
J: TRBJ2-6
size: .
V: TRBV5-1
length: 15
DNA: TGCGCCAGCAGCGGGGGGTACTCTGGGGCCAACGTCCTGACTTTC
CDR3: CASSGGYSGANVLTF

D: .
J: TRBJ2-5
size: .
V: TRBV18
length: 13
DNA: TGTGCCAGCTCAGCGGGTCTCCAAGAGACCCAGTACTTC
CDR3: CASSAGLQETQYF

D: TRBD1
J: TRBJ1-4
size: .
V: TRBV30
length: 17
DNA: TGTGCCTGCAAGATGGGAGGGGGCATTGCAACTAATGAAAAACTGTTTTTT
CDR3: CACKMGGGIATNEKLFF

D: .
J: TRBJ1-6
size: .
V: TRBV6-1
length: 14
DNA: TGTGCCAGCAGTGACAGGGTCTACAATTCACCCCTCCACTTT
CDR3: CASSDRVYNSPLHF

D: TRBD1
J: TRBJ1-5
size: .
V: TRBV19
length: 14
DNA: TGTGCCAGTAGTTCCCGGGACAGGGGGGGGCCCCAGCATTTT
CDR3: CASSSRDRGGPQHF

D: .
J: TRBJ1-2
size: once
V: TRBV7-2
length: 14
DNA: TGTGCCAGCAGCGCCAGGTTAGGGGCCTATGGCTACACCTTC
CDR3: CASSARLGAYGYTF

D: TRBD1
J: TRBJ1-6
size: .
V: TRBV29-1
length: 13
DNA: TGCAGCGTTATGACAGGGGGTAATTCACCCCTCCACTTT
CDR3: CSVMTGGNSPLHF

D: .
J: TRBJ2-2
size: .
V: TRBV7-3
length: 15
DNA: TGTGCCAGCAGCTTAAGGCAGGGGGGCACCGGGGAGCTGTTTTTT
CDR3: CASSLRQGGTGELFF

D: TRBD1
J: TRBJ1-1
size: .
V: TRBV7-9
length: 17
DNA: TGTGCCAGCAGCTATATGTGGGACAGGGAGGGACGAACTGAAGCTTTCTTT
CDR3: CASSYMWDREGRTEAFF

D: .
J: TRBJ2-4
size: once
V: TRBV29-1
length: 14
DNA: TGCAGCGTTGTTAGGGGAACCGGTGGAAACATTCAGTACTTC
CDR3: CSVVRGTGGNIQYF

D: .
J: TRBJ2-2
size: .
V: TRBV5-4
length: 14
DNA: TGTGCCAGCAGCTTGCCCGAAGACACCGGGGAGCTGTTTTTT
CDR3: CASSLPEDTGELFF

D: .
J: TRBJ1-2
size: once
V: TRBV6-5
length: 13
DNA: TGTGCCAGCAGCCAACAGAAGAACTATGGCTACACCTTC
CDR3: CASSQQKNYGYTF

D: TRBD1
J: TRBJ1-2
size: .
V: TRBV6-5
length: 15
DNA: TGTGCCAGCAGTCGCGCCGCCGGGACAGCCTATGGCTACACCTTC
CDR3: CASSRAAGTAYGYTF

D: TRBD2
J: TRBJ2-3
size: once
V: TRBV9
length: 16
DNA: TGTGCCAGCAGCGTCCCCCCTAGCGGGAGTACAGATACGCAGTATTTT
CDR3: CASSVPPSGSTDTQYF